What follows are 27 T cell receptor beta chains derived from one specimen sequenced in a study of blood T cell repertoires in COVID-19 (dated by TCRdb to 2018 to 2021). Libraries were made using the immunoSEQ multiplex PCR assay. The table comes from immuneACCESS by way of TCRdb, which keeps in-frame sequences with V and J called. Part of the clones is missing from these tables; in studies checked, under half for an unresolved V gene and the rest for unknown reasons. This sample comprises 250,000 to 350,000 clones, 86% of them detected only once. About 3% of the sample comes from the top ten. Sequencing used peripheral blood. Every receptor here comes from a woman in her 30s with active or convalescent COVID-19.

The chain carries TRBV7-3 and TRBJ2-1; perhaps TRBD1 as D (7 bases). The V gene's germline CDR1 is SGHTA and CDR2 FQGTGA. The CDR3 consists of 12 residues. Trimming left V 5 bases short and J 15 bases short, with 17 bases between. CDR3: CASSPGGYRRFF. CDR3 bases: TGTGCCAGCAGCCCAGGGGGGTATCGTCGGTTCTTC.

In this sample, this clone turned up a few times. The chain carries TRBV30 and TRBJ2-7; a possible D gene is TRBD1 (6 bases). V was pared by 4 bases and J by 2 bases, with 12 bases between. CDR1 and CDR2 from the germline V gene are GTSNPN and SVGIG (reference sequence). CDR3 size: 13 residues. The CDR3 protein is CAWNRDIAYEQYF. DNA for the CDR3: TGTGCCTGGAACCGGGACATAGCCTACGAGCAGTACTTC.

This chain connects TRBV19 to TRBJ1-5; D is unclear. Germline CDR1 LNHDA, CDR2 SQIVND (reference sequence). The CDR3 length is 14 residues. Trimming took off 3 bases at V and 3 bases at J, with 9 bases between the two ends. The CDR3 here is CASSMAGNNQPQHF. CDR3 nucleotide sequence: TGTGCCAGTAGTATGGCGGGGAACAATCAGCCCCAGCATTTT.

CDR3 DNA sequence: TGCGCCACGGGACAGGGCACGAACACCGGGGAGCTGTTTTTT. This codes for CATGQGTNTGELFF. V gene TRBV10-1 combines with J gene TRBJ2-2, with 9 positions matching TRBD1. This CDR3 comprises 14 residues. The J segment lost 0 bases and the V segment lost 10 bases, leaving 3 bases of the junction unmatched. CDR1 WNHNN and CDR2 SYGVQD come from the germline V gene (reference sequence).

The chain combines TRBV6-2 or TRBV6-3 with TRBJ2-2; the D gene is possibly TRBD1 (6 bases). The ends were cut back, 0 bases at V and 0 bases at J, with 14 bases in the middle. The CDR3 consists of 18 residues. Germline CDR1 MNHEY, CDR2 SVGEGT. For the CDR3, the DNA is TGTGCCAGCAGTTACTCGTCCCCAGGGGCCGCGAACACCGGGGAGCTGTTTTTT. It codes for CASSYSSPGAANTGELFF.

The rearrangement uses TRBV4-3 and TRBJ1-1; the D is unclear. CDR3 length equals 13 residues. Germline CDR1 LGHNA, CDR2 YSLEER. The germline V and J ends were trimmed by 1 base and 6 bases, with 9 bases remaining between them. CDR3 DNA: TGCGCCAGCAGCCAAGGGTCTACCCCTGAAGCTTTCTTT. It is translated as CASSQGSTPEAFF.

This clone has a handful of counts. The V call is TRBV19, the J call TRBJ1-1; the match to TRBD1 covers 10 bases. Germline values: CDR1 LNHDA, CDR2 SQIVND (reference sequence). V lost 6 bases, J lost 5 bases, and 6 bases stayed unmatched. This CDR3 is 14 amino acids long. CDR3 sequence (DNA): TGTGCCAGTAGCGACAGGGGGCTACGAACTGAAGCTTTCTTT. Translating gives CASSDRGLRTEAFF.

A single count supports this clone. The chain joins TRBV19 to TRBJ1-5; TRBD1 matches 9 bases. Trimming at V came to 8 bases and at J to 2 bases, leaving 1 base not matched to a gene. CDR1 LNHDA and CDR2 SQIVND come from the germline V gene (reference sequence). The CDR3 has 13 residues. In DNA form, the CDR3 reads TGTGCCAGTCGGACAGGGGGCAATCAGCCCCAGCATTTT. Its protein product is CASRTGGNQPQHF.

V and J are TRBV4-3 and TRBJ1-4, with a weak D call TRBD1 (6 bases). The CDR3 sequence is 16 residues long. V was cut by 0 bases and J by 8 bases, with 16 bases left in between. The V gene's germline CDR1 is LGHNA and CDR2 YSLEER. For the CDR3, the DNA is TGCGCCAGCAGCCAAGAGGCTCAGGGGATGAGCGAAAAACTGTTTTTT. This sequence encodes CASSQEAQGMSEKLFF.

The gene calls are TRBV19 and TRBJ1-2; no clear D. With 6 bases removed from V and 3 bases from J, the gap between germline ends came to 14 bases. This CDR3 spans 14 amino acids. Germline V gene sequence: CDR1 LNHDA, CDR2 SQIVND (reference sequence). CDR3 in DNA: TGTGCCAGTAGAGACACCGGGAGATACTATGGCTACACCTTC. Translation: CASRDTGRYYGYTF.

The chain has TRBV28 and TRBJ2-5; possible D gene TRBD2, 6 bases. Germline assignment: CDR1 MDHEN and CDR2 SYDVKM. CDR3 length: 16 amino acids. The V gene lost 6 bases and the J gene lost 1 base, with 18 bases spanning the gap. This chain's CDR3 is CASSRPVGRGQETQYF. As DNA, the CDR3 is TGTGCCAGCAGCCGCCCAGTGGGGCGGGGCCAAGAGACCCAGTACTTC.

This rearrangement joins TRBV4-3 to TRBJ1-2; D is undetermined. This CDR3 contains 15 residues. The V and J ends lost 2 bases and 2 bases respectively, with 12 bases between them. Germline V gene data show CDR1 as LGHNA and CDR2 as YSLEER. The CDR3 DNA follows: TGCGCCAGCAGCCAAAATTGGCAGGAAAACTATGGCTACACCTTC. This encodes CASSQNWQENYGYTF.

This chain joins TRBV7-8 and TRBJ2-7, with 8 positions matching TRBD2. Germline loops: CDR1 SGHVS, CDR2 FQNEAQ. After removal of 5 bases from V and 4 bases from J, the junction contained 19 bases not matched to a gene. The CDR3 has 18 residues. Here the CDR3 reads CASSPQPGIAGPFYEQYF. Written as DNA, the CDR3 is TGTGCCAGCAGCCCCCAACCGGGGATAGCGGGACCTTTTTACGAGCAGTACTTC.

This clone was observed a handful of times. The V gene is TRBV12-3 or TRBV12-4, the J gene TRBJ1-2; no reliable D call. The CDR3 has 13 residues. Trimming stripped 5 bases from V and 4 bases from J, with 11 bases between. The DNA for the CDR3 is TGTGCCAGCAGTCCCACGGGAGTCTATGGCTACACCTTC. Translated, it gives CASSPTGVYGYTF.

V and J are TRBV19 and TRBJ1-5; D ambiguous. CDR1 is LNHDA, CDR2 SQIVND, per germline (reference sequence). V shed 8 bases and J shed 0 bases, with 11 bases lying between them. There are 14 residues in the CDR3. CDR3 DNA: TGTGCCAGTCGAAGTAGTAATAGCAATCAGCCCCAGCATTTT. Translated, it gives CASRSSNSNQPQHF.

In this sample, this clone turned up a few times. J is TRBJ2-5 and V is TRBV6-5; D call uncertain. Between the trimmed V and J ends, which lost 7 bases and 5 bases, there was a span of 14 bases. Germline values: CDR1 MNHEY, CDR2 SVGAGI. There are 13 residues in the CDR3. CDR3: CASTSLGRETQYF. CDR3 sequence (DNA): TGTGCCAGCACCTCTCTAGGCCGGGAGACCCAGTACTTC.

The chain carries TRBV19 and TRBJ1-2, with TRBD1 matching over 11 bases. Germline CDR1 LNHDA, CDR2 SQIVND (reference sequence). This CDR3 has 17 residues. Unmatched junction bases numbered 14, after V lost 7 bases and J lost 4 bases. CDR3 DNA sequence: TGTGCCAGTACCCGGGGGACAGGGGGTTTCGGGAGCTATGGCTACACCTTC. Its protein is CASTRGTGGFGSYGYTF.

The chain links TRBV9 to TRBJ2-3; TRBD2 matches at 13 bases. The V gene's germline CDR1 is SGDLS and CDR2 YYNGEE. This CDR3 spans 16 amino acids. V shed 3 bases, J shed 2 bases, and the junction held 3 bases outside the gene matches. The CDR3 protein is CASSETSGGHTDTQYF. The CDR3 DNA sequence: TGTGCCAGCAGCGAGACTAGCGGGGGGCACACAGATACGCAGTATTTT.

The V gene is TRBV9, the J gene TRBJ1-6; 8 bases are shared with TRBD1. Looked up from germline, CDR1 is SGDLS and CDR2 is YYNGEE. CDR3 length equals 14 residues. Losses at the gene ends were 0 bases for V and 10 bases for J; bases not matched to a gene: 3. The CDR3 DNA is TGTGCCAGCAGCGTAGAAGACAGGGGATCACCCCTCCACTTT. It translates to CASSVEDRGSPLHF.

This chain joins TRBV5-8 and TRBJ2-3; 12 nucleotides match TRBD1. Germline V lookup: CDR1 SGHTS, CDR2 YDEGEE. This CDR3 has 17 amino acids. J lost 4 bases, V lost 3 bases, and 9 bases had no gene match. The CDR3 region is CASSSKSGTGGSDTQYF. CDR3 nucleotide sequence: TGTGCCAGCAGCTCGAAATCCGGGACAGGGGGCTCAGATACGCAGTATTTT.

The chain combines TRBV7-3 with TRBJ2-1; D is perhaps TRBD2 (6 bases). The CDR3 has 16 amino acids. Trimming pared 4 bases from V and 0 bases from J, leaving 13 bases between. Germline-derived CDR1 and CDR2 are SGHTA and FQGTGA. CDR3 bases: TGTGCCAGCAGCTCGGGGGTTGGCTACTCCTACAATGAGCAGTTCTTC. It specifies CASSSGVGYSYNEQFF.

Points on this clone: An end of the junction differs from the germline gene, which may be a read error. The chain employs TRBV9 and TRBJ1-1, with 10 bases aligning to TRBD1. The CDR3 contains 14 residues. Germline-derived CDR1 and CDR2 are SGDLS and YYNGEE. The CDR3 DNA is TGTGCCAGCAGCGCGGGACAGGGGAACGCTGAAGCTTTCTTT. It is translated as CASSAGQGNAEAFF.

The rearrangement joins TRBV18 to TRBJ1-5; TRBD1 agrees at 9 bases. The germline V gene encodes CDR1 KGHSH and CDR2 LQKENI. V trimming: 5 bases; J trimming: 7 bases; junction bases outside the gene matches: 3. The CDR3 consists of 13 residues. In nucleotides, the CDR3 is TGTGCCAGCTCAACAGGGGGCGAGCAGCCCCAGCATTTT. It translates to CASSTGGEQPQHF. Full variable domain (outside the CDR3, taken from reference TRBV18 and TRBJ1-5): NAGVMQNPRHLVRRRGQEARLRCSPMKGHSHVYWYRQLPEEGLKFMVYLQKENIIDESGMPKERFSAEFPKEGPSILRIQQVVRGDSAAYFCASSTGGEQPQHFGDGTRLSIL.

The chain combines TRBV7-3 with TRBJ2-7, with D perhaps matching TRBD1 (6 bases). The V gene's germline CDR1 is SGHTA and CDR2 FQGTGA. CDR3 size: 13 residues. With 4 bases removed from V and 4 bases from J, the gap between germline ends came to 11 bases. CDR3 amino acids: CASSSRDNYEQYF. In DNA form, the CDR3 reads TGTGCCAGCAGCTCCCGGGACAATTACGAGCAGTACTTC.

The J gene is TRBJ1-4, the V gene TRBV19, with D maybe TRBD1 (6 bases). Trimming shortened V by 3 bases and J by 7 bases, and 21 bases separated the two germline ends. The CDR3 contains 17 residues. CDR1 and CDR2 (germline): LNHDA, SQIVND (reference sequence). CDR3 nucleotide sequence: TGTGCCAGTAGTATTAGGCCCGGGGGGGGCGTCCGTGAAAAACTGTTTTTT. Its translation is CASSIRPGGGVREKLFF. Full variable domain (missing parts from reference TRBV19 and TRBJ1-4): DGGITQSPKYLFRKEGQNVTLSCEQNLNHDAMYWYRQDPGQGLRLIYYSQIVNDFQKGDIAEGYSVSREKKESFPLTVTSAQKNPTAFYLCASSIRPGGGVREKLFFGSGTQLSVL.

Here the CDR3 DNA reads TGTGCCAGCAGTGGGGGCCCCTGGGAAAAACTGTTTTTT. Its protein product is CASSGGPWEKLFF. V and J are TRBV12-3 or TRBV12-4 and TRBJ1-4; D is perhaps TRBD1 (6 bases). The CDR3 spans 13 residues. Trimming cost V 5 bases and J 8 bases, with 12 bases left between them.

The CDR3 DNA reads TGTGCCAGCAGCATCGGACAGGGGTTTATTGGCACTGAAGCTTTCTTT. Amino acid sequence: CASSIGQGFIGTEAFF. The rearrangement uses TRBV7-2 and TRBJ1-1, with 9 bases identical to TRBD1. The junction had 11 bases not matched to a gene; V was cut back by 5 bases and J by 4 bases. The germline CDR1 and CDR2 sequences are SGHTA and FQGNSA. The CDR3 consists of 16 residues.